These 7 T cell receptor beta chains originate from one sample sequenced in a study of cytomegalovirus exposure and HLA in healthy donors. The PCR contained 60 Vbeta and 13 Jbeta primers. This table comes from immunoSEQ multiplex PCR, and its TCRdb copy is limited to in-frame clones, with some not included. The repertoire holds roughly 190,000 clones, with over 9.5% as singletons. Sequencing used PBMCs. The receptors here all came from a man aged 50 or older in good health and CMV-seropositive.

This clone was found a few times. V usage is TRBV9 and J usage is TRBJ1-1; D is ambiguous. V gave up 2 bases and J gave up 3 bases, with 17 bases separating them. The CDR3 has 16 amino acids. Germline-derived CDR1 and CDR2 are SGDLS and YYNGEE. CDR3 loop: CASSVMSLAGDTEAFF. CDR3 DNA sequence: TGTGCCAGCAGCGTGATGTCCCTAGCTGGGGACACTGAAGCTTTCTTT.

As DNA, the CDR3 is TGTGCCAGCAGCCACCGGGGAGGTCTTAGTTCGGTTGGAAACACCATATATTTT. Its translation: CASSHRGGLSSVGNTIYF. This chain uses TRBV5-4 with TRBJ1-3; D not resolved. Germline-derived CDR1 and CDR2 are SGHNT and YYREEE (reference sequence). The CDR3 runs 18 residues. The V and J ends lost 4 bases and 3 bases respectively, with 23 bases between them.

DNA for the CDR3: TGTGCCTGGAGTGCAGGGCCCCAAAACTATGGCTACACCTTC. This gives the protein CAWSAGPQNYGYTF. V is TRBV30 and J is TRBJ1-2; TRBD1 is a possible D gene (5 bases). V shed 1 base and J shed 2 bases, with 11 bases lying between them. The CDR3 extends over 14 amino acids. The germline CDR1 and CDR2 sequences are GTSNPN and SVGIG (reference sequence). Drawing the rest from reference TRBV30 and TRBJ1-2, the complete variable domain is SQTIHQWPATLVQPVGSPLSLECTVEGTSNPNLYWYRQAAGRGLQLLFYSVGIGQISSEVPQNLSASRPQDRQFILSSKKLLLSDSGFYLCAWSAGPQNYGYTFGSGTRLTVV.

V and J are TRBV13 and TRBJ2-5; perhaps TRBD1 as D (5 bases). This CDR3 comprises 14 residues. The germline V and J ends were trimmed by 1 base and 5 bases, with 11 bases remaining between them. Germline V lookup: CDR1 PRHDT, CDR2 FYEKMQ (reference sequence). The DNA for the CDR3 is TGTGCCAGCAGCTTAGTCCAGGGCTGGGAGACCCAGTACTTC. It specifies CASSLVQGWETQYF.

V and J are TRBV7-3 and TRBJ1-2, with D possibly being TRBD1 (6 bases). From germline, CDR1 is SGHTA and CDR2 FQGTGA. CDR3 length equals 13 residues. The V and J ends lost 8 bases and 3 bases respectively, with 13 bases between them. CDR3: CASGTGSDYGYTF. CDR3 coding DNA: TGTGCCAGCGGCACAGGGTCGGACTATGGCTACACCTTC.

For the CDR3, the DNA is TGTGCCAGCAGTGCCTACCCTAGCGGGGGGACCTACAATGAGCAGTTCTTC. Amino acid sequence: CASSAYPSGGTYNEQFF. This sequence joins TRBV6-4 and TRBJ2-1; 11 bases agree with TRBD2. Losses at the gene ends were 4 bases for V and 2 bases for J; bases not matched to a gene: 7. Germline V gene sequence: CDR1 MRHNA, CDR2 SNTAGT. CDR3 size: 17 residues.

The V gene is TRBV10-3, the J gene TRBJ2-5; 12 bases are shared with TRBD1. After removal of 4 bases from V and 5 bases from J, the junction contained 2 bases not matched to a gene. In germline, CDR1 is ENHRY, CDR2 SYGVKD. This CDR3 is 14 amino acids long. The CDR3 DNA is TGTGCCATCAGTGGGGACAGGGGGCAGGAGACCCAGTACTTC. Its translation: CAISGDRGQETQYF.